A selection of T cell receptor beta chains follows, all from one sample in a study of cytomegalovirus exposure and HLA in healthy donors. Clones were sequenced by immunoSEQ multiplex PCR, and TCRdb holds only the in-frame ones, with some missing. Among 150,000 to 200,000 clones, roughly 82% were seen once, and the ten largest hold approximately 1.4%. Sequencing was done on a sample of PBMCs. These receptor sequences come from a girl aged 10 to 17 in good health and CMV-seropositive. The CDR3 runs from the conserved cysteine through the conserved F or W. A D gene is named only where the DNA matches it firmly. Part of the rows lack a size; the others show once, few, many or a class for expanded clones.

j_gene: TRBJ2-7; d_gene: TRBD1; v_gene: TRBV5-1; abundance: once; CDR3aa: CASSLVMTGSTDEQYF; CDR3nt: TGCGCCAGCAGCTTGGTAATGACAGGGTCCACCGACGAGCAGTACTTC
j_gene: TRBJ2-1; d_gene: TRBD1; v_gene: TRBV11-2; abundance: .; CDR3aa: CASSLWTGDREQFF; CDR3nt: TGTGCCAGCAGCTTATGGACAGGCGATCGTGAGCAGTTCTTC
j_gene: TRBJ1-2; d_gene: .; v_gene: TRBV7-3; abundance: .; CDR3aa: CASSLGGSYGYTF; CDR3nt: TGTGCCAGCAGCTTAGGAGGGAGCTATGGCTACACCTTC
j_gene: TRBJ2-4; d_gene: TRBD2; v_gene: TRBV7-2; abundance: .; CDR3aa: CASSFPSSSGGGIQYF; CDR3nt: TGTGCCAGCAGCTTCCCCAGTAGCAGCGGGGGGGGGATTCAGTACTTC
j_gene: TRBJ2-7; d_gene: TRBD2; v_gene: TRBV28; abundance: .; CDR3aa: CASRPSGTSGGEDYEQYF; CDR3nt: TGTGCCAGCAGGCCCTCCGGGACTAGCGGGGGAGAAGACTACGAGCAGTACTTC
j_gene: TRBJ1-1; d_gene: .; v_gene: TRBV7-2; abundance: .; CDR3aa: CASMSPGGLTEAFF; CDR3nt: TGTGCCAGCATGAGTCCGGGGGGGCTGACTGAAGCTTTCTTT
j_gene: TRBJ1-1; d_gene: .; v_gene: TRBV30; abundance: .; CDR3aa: CAWSPRSGNTEAFF; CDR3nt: TGTGCCTGGAGCCCCAGATCAGGGAACACTGAAGCTTTCTTT
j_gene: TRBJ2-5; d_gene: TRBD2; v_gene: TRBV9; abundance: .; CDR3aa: CASSVDSGGRGETQYF; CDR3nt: TGTGCCAGCAGCGTAGATTCTGGAGGGCGGGGGGAGACCCAGTACTTC
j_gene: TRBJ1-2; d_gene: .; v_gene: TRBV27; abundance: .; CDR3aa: CASSLLQGSHGYTF; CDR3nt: TGTGCCAGCAGTTTATTACAGGGAAGTCATGGCTACACCTTC
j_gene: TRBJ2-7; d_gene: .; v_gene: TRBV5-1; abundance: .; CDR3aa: CASSLEAVQYF; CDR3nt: TGCGCCAGCAGCTTGGAGGCGGTGCAGTACTTC